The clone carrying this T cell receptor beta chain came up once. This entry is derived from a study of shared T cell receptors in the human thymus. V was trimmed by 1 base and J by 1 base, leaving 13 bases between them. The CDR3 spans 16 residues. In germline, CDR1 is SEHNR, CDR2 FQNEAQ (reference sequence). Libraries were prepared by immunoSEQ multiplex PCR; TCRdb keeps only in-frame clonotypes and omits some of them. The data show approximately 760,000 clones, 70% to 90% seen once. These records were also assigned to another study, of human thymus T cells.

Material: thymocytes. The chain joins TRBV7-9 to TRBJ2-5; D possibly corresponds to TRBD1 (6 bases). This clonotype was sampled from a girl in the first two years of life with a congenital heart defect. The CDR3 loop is CASSLGGRDTQETQYF. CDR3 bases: TGTGCCAGCAGCTTAGGGGGTCGGGACACCCAAGAGACCCAGTACTTC.